This passage covers 26 T cell receptor beta chains from one sample sequenced in a study of T cell responses to AZD1222 COVID-19 vaccine. Sequencing was performed with immunoSEQ multiplex PCR; in TCRdb, only in-frame clones are kept and a portion is missing. The sample comprises about 49,000 clones, 65% to 80% of which are singletons, and approximately 7% rests with the top ten. Sequenced material: peripheral blood, taken on day 0 of AZD1222 vaccination. These receptors all come from an adult in good health.

This chain connects TRBV10-1 to TRBJ2-7; 8 bases line up with TRBD2. J lost 7 bases, V lost 2 bases, and 10 bases had no gene match. Germline V gene data show CDR1 as WNHNN and CDR2 as SYGVQD (reference sequence). The CDR3 has 15 residues. DNA of the CDR3: TGCGCCAGCAGTGAGACTGGGACTAGTATTACGGAGCAGTACTTC. Its protein product is CASSETGTSITEQYF.

The V and J genes are TRBV28 and TRBJ2-1; 8 bases align to TRBD2. The V and J ends lost 2 bases and 5 bases, in that order; junction bases with no gene match: 8. CDR3 length: 16 residues. Germline CDR1 MDHEN, CDR2 SYDVKM. The CDR3 region has the DNA TGTGCCAGCAGTTTAGGGACTAGGACACGCCACAATGAGCAGTTCTTC. Encoded protein: CASSLGTRTRHNEQFF.

J is TRBJ2-1 and V is TRBV24-1; 11 bases map to TRBD2. Trimming removed 9 bases from V and 4 bases from J; junction bases left unmatched: 7. This CDR3 region has 15 residues. Germline V gene lookup returns CDR1 KGHDR and CDR2 SFDVKD. DNA for the CDR3: TGTGCCACCCAGACTAGCGGGGAAGGATACAATGAGCAGTTCTTC. Translated: CATQTSGEGYNEQFF.

The CDR3 spells CASSLVGYGYTF. CDR3 nucleotide sequence: TGTGCCAGCAGTTTAGTGGGTTATGGCTACACCTTC. The rearrangement uses TRBV28 and TRBJ1-2; D unclear. V lost 2 bases and J lost 5, with 6 bases in between. CDR1 and CDR2 (germline): MDHEN, SYDVKM. The CDR3 contains 12 residues.

The CDR3 sequence: CASSGGANEQFF. CDR3 nucleotide sequence: TGTGCCAGTAGTGGGGGGGCCAATGAGCAGTTCTTC. The chain links TRBV19 to TRBJ2-1; D perhaps matches TRBD2 (7 bases). The CDR3 has 12 amino acids. The germline gives CDR1 LNHDA, CDR2 SQIVND (reference sequence). Trimming stripped 5 bases from V and 6 bases from J, with 8 bases between.

A word on this clone: One junction end disagrees with the germline gene, perhaps due to a read error. This sequence joins TRBV27 and TRBJ2-5; a weak D match, TRBD2 (6 bases). Germline assignment: CDR1 MNHEY and CDR2 SMNVEV (reference sequence). The CDR3 is made up of 15 amino acids. DNA for the CDR3: TGTGCCAGCAGTTTTGCGGCGGGGTACCAAGGGACCCAGTACTTC. This codes for CASSFAAGYQGTQYF.

As for this clone: A junction end diverges from the germline sequence, so it may reflect a read error. This chain links TRBV7-9 with TRBJ1-2; D uncertain. Germline values: CDR1 SEHNR, CDR2 FQNEAQ (reference sequence). CDR3 length: 15 amino acids. The CDR3 nucleotides read TGTGCCAGCAGTTTAGATACCCAAGGTACCTATGGCTACACCTTC. Protein product: CASSLDTQGTYGYTF.

The chain joins TRBV12-3 or TRBV12-4 to TRBJ1-4; D not resolved. CDR3 length: 13 residues. The V gene lost 9 bases and the J gene lost 7 bases, with 15 bases spanning the gap. The CDR3, as DNA: TGTGCCAGTAGGACCTCGACGACTGAAAAACTGTTTTTT. The encoded protein is CASRTSTTEKLFF.

This chain connects TRBV30 to TRBJ1-2; tentative D call: TRBD1 (6 bases). The CDR3 covers 13 residues. V was shortened by 0 bases and J by 5 bases, with 10 bases between the two germline ends. Germline CDR1 is GTSNPN and CDR2 is SVGIG (reference sequence). CDR3 coding DNA: TGTGCCTGGAGTGTAGGCAGGGGATATGGCTACACCTTC. This gives the protein CAWSVGRGYGYTF. Full variable domain (rest looked up from reference TRBV30 and TRBJ1-2): SQTIHQWPATLVQPVGSPLSLECTVEGTSNPNLYWYRQAAGRGLQLLFYSVGIGQISSEVPQNLSASRPQDRQFILSSKKLLLSDSGFYLCAWSVGRGYGYTFGSGTRLTVV.

The chain uses TRBV28 and TRBJ2-7; D is uncertain. There are 13 residues in the CDR3. CDR1 and CDR2 from the germline V gene are MDHEN and SYDVKM. V lost 1 base and J lost 1, with 5 bases in between. The CDR3 DNA is TGTGCCAGCAGTTTATTAGGTTCCTACGAGCAGTACTTC. The encoded protein is CASSLLGSYEQYF.

The chain joins TRBV30 to TRBJ2-5; a possible D gene is TRBD1 (5 bases). The germline V and J ends were trimmed by 3 bases and 1 base, with 9 bases remaining between them. Per the germline V gene, CDR1 is GTSNPN and CDR2 is SVGIG (reference sequence). CDR3 size: 13 residues. The CDR3 DNA reads as TGTGCCTGGAGGCATAGGGGCCAAGAGACCCAGTACTTC. Residues: CAWRHRGQETQYF. The full variable domain, in which reference TRBV30 and TRBJ2-5 provide the parts outside the CDR3, is SQTIHQWPATLVQPVGSPLSLECTVEGTSNPNLYWYRQAAGRGLQLLFYSVGIGQISSEVPQNLSASRPQDRQFILSSKKLLLSDSGFYLCAWRHRGQETQYFGPGTRLLVL.

The CDR3 here is CASSQRQNTGELFF. Here the CDR3 DNA reads TGTGCCAGCAGCCAGCGACAGAACACCGGGGAGCTGTTTTTT. The chain recombines TRBV11-3 with TRBJ2-2; D not certain. The CDR3 is 14 amino acids. The germline gives CDR1 SGHNT, CDR2 YENEEA. Trimming pared 5 bases from V and 1 base from J, leaving 8 bases between.

The rearrangement links TRBV28 to TRBJ2-3; the D gene is possibly TRBD1 (6 bases). Germline lookup yields CDR1 MDHEN and CDR2 SYDVKM. Trimming left V 6 bases short and J 2 bases short, with 12 bases between. CDR3 size: 14 residues. The CDR3 region is CASRRTVNTDTQYF. Written as DNA, the CDR3 is TGTGCCAGCAGGAGGACAGTGAACACAGATACGCAGTATTTT.

This clone came up a few times. The CDR3: CASSLLGLAGDNEQFF. The CDR3 DNA sequence: TGTGCCAGCAGTTTATTGGGACTAGCGGGAGACAATGAGCAGTTCTTC. The V gene is TRBV27, the J gene TRBJ2-1; TRBD2 matches at 14 bases. Trimming cost V 1 base and J 5 bases; bases outside gene matches: 1. Germline assignment: CDR1 MNHEY and CDR2 SMNVEV (reference sequence). The CDR3 consists of 16 residues.

The chain couples TRBV11-1 to TRBJ1-2, with D possibly being TRBD1 (5 bases). Germline V gives CDR1 SGHAT, CDR2 FQDESV (reference sequence). The ends were cut back, 5 bases at V and 4 bases at J, with 20 bases in the middle. The CDR3 totals 16 residues. The CDR3 reads CASSPSRGRLGYGYTF. The CDR3 bases are TGTGCCAGCAGCCCGAGCCGGGGCCGGCTTGGCTATGGCTACACCTTC.

The V gene is TRBV7-8, the J gene TRBJ2-7; tentative D call: TRBD2 (6 bases). Germline V lookup: CDR1 SGHVS, CDR2 FQNEAQ. The length of the CDR3 is 15 residues. Deletions cut 1 base from V and 0 bases from J, with 10 bases between. CDR3 protein: CASSLVGGDSYEQYF. CDR3 coding DNA: TGTGCCAGCAGCTTAGTTGGAGGGGACTCCTACGAGCAGTACTTC.

The chain is built from TRBV28 and TRBJ1-1; 10 bases line up with TRBD1. This CDR3 comprises 13 residues. The trim removed 6 bases at V and 6 bases at J, leaving 4 bases unmatched. The V gene's germline CDR1 is MDHEN and CDR2 SYDVKM. CDR3 region: CASRETGGPEAFF. The CDR3 nucleotides are TGTGCCAGCAGAGAGACAGGGGGCCCTGAAGCTTTCTTT.

V is TRBV7-6 and J is TRBJ2-2, with TRBD2 matching 10 bases. The CDR3 has 16 amino acids. V lost 8 bases, J lost 0 bases, and 6 bases stayed unmatched. Looked up from germline, CDR1 is SGHVS and CDR2 is FNYEAQ. CDR3 nucleotide sequence: TGTGCCAGCTTACGGACTAGCGGTGCGAACACCGGGGAGCTGTTTTTT. This codes for CASLRTSGANTGELFF.

This clone appeared a few times. This sequence joins TRBV12-3 or TRBV12-4 and TRBJ1-1; possibly TRBD1 for D (5 bases). With 6 bases removed from V and 6 bases from J, the gap between germline ends came to 14 bases. CDR3 size: 13 residues. CDR3 protein: CASSLLGGAEAFF. The CDR3 DNA is TGTGCCAGCAGCCTTCTGGGGGGGGCTGAAGCTTTCTTT.

The chain joins TRBV10-1 to TRBJ2-1, with 12 nucleotides matching TRBD2. Germline CDR1 is WNHNN and CDR2 is SYGVQD (reference sequence). Losses at the gene ends were 5 bases for V and 0 bases for J; bases not matched to a gene: 2. This CDR3 contains 16 residues. In DNA form, the CDR3 reads TGCGCCAGCAGTTCGGGACTAGCGGGCTCCTACAATGAGCAGTTCTTC. Translation gives CASSSGLAGSYNEQFF.

The CDR3 reads CASSQDIGTDTQYF. The CDR3 coding sequence is TGTGCCAGCAGCCAGGACATCGGCACAGATACGCAGTATTTT. This chain joins TRBV3-1 (or the pseudogene TRBV3-2) and TRBJ2-3, with a possible D match to TRBD1 (5 bases). V lost 3 bases and J lost 1, with 8 bases in between. This CDR3 comprises 14 residues. Germline CDR1 reads LGHDT; CDR2 reads YNNKEL (reference sequence).

This clone appeared a single time. This chain connects TRBV27 to TRBJ1-2; D not certain. CDR3 length: 16 residues. Germline V gene lookup returns CDR1 MNHEY and CDR2 SMNVEV (reference sequence). The V end lost 0 bases, the J end lost 3 bases, and 14 bases lay between the germline ends. CDR3 DNA sequence: TGTGCCAGCAGTTTATCGTCTACCTTCGTCGACTATGGCTACACCTTC. This sequence encodes CASSLSSTFVDYGYTF.

J is TRBJ1-2 and V is TRBV6-5, with 8 nucleotides matching TRBD1. The CDR3 runs 14 residues. V trimming: 2 bases; J trimming: 7 bases; junction bases outside the gene matches: 6. The germline V gene has CDR1 MNHEY and CDR2 SVGAGI. The CDR3 loop reads CASSYVTGVGGYTF. Written as DNA, the CDR3 is TGTGCCAGCAGTTACGTGACAGGGGTCGGTGGCTACACCTTC.

In the case of this clone: The junction does not match germline at one end; this may be a read error. The V gene is TRBV28, the J gene TRBJ1-2; TRBD1 aligns across 10 bases. The CDR3 loop spans 13 amino acids. The germline CDR1 and CDR2 sequences are MDHEN and SYDVKM. In DNA, the CDR3 is TGTGCCAGCAGTAGGGACAGGGGATATGGCTGCACCTTC. Its protein is CASSRDRGYGCTF.

The genes are TRBV7-2 and TRBJ1-6, with D uncertain. CDR3 length: 13 residues. CDR1 and CDR2 from the germline V gene are SGHTA and FQGNSA. V was pared by 6 bases and J by 7 bases, with 10 bases between. Here the CDR3 DNA reads TGTGCCAGCAGTTTCCCGGGCAATTCACCCCTCCACTTT. Its protein product is CASSFPGNSPLHF.

The chain combines TRBV11-2 with TRBJ1-2; 7 bases match TRBD1. Losses at the gene ends were 0 bases for V and 2 bases for J; bases not matched to a gene: 6. CDR1 SGHAT and CDR2 FQNNGV come from the germline V gene. The CDR3 length is 16 residues. CDR3 coding DNA: TGTGCCAGCAGCTTAGAATTTGGGACAGTAAACTATGGCTACACCTTC. Residues: CASSLEFGTVNYGYTF.